This TCR beta chain was captured by sequencing in a study of OX40 agonist ivuxolimab in advanced cancers. Study-level background: Ivuxolimab, which targeted the costimulatory receptor OX40 (CD134), was an agonistic, fully human IgG2 monoclonal antibody. Intravenous ivuxolimab was administered to patients every 2 weeks at six dose levels: 0.01, 0.1, 0.3, 1.5, 3 and 10 mg/kg. Of the roughly 54 dose-escalation patients, hepatocellular carcinoma was present in about 19, melanoma in roughly 15, renal cell carcinoma in 9 and head and neck cancer in 9. A male proportion of around 80% and a mean age of roughly 58 years, ranging from about 20 to 80, were recorded for the dose-escalation cohort. Prior anti-PD-1, anti-PD-L1 or anti-CTLA-4 therapy was permitted, and checkpoint inhibitors had been received by under 50% of dose-escalation patients. Three dose-escalation patients achieved partial responses, one with hepatocellular carcinoma and two with cutaneous melanoma. The purpose of peripheral TCRbeta sequencing was to test whether ivuxolimab changed TCR sequence diversity and led to clonal T-cell expansion. The paper describes the monotherapy dose-escalation part (N ≈ 50 patients) of the phase I trial of ivuxolimab. What the research found in general, with its limitations: The antigen specificity of the clonally expanded peripheral T cells was not determined. On average, CD8+ T cells showed more expanded clones than CD4+ T cells after ivuxolimab. Low levels of normalized T-cell clonal expansion were also seen in some nonresponding patients. Partial responders in the 0.1-3.0 mg/kg groups had among the lowest normalized peripheral clonal expansion, especially among CD8+ T cells. At doses from 0.1 to 3.0 mg/kg, clonal expansion was seen in both CD4+ and CD8+ blood T cells between baseline and week 6.

The trial excluded patients who had a history of autoimmune disease or who were on systemic immunosuppression. In every dose cohort, peripheral blood was drawn for TCR sequencing at baseline, cycle 4 day 1, and cycle 7 day 1. The samples were drawn from a first-in-human, open-label, multicenter phase I dose-escalation trial of ivuxolimab. Adults with locally advanced or metastatic melanoma, renal cell carcinoma, hepatocellular carcinoma or head and neck squamous cell carcinoma were enrolled in the trial. Before TCR sequencing, CD4+ T cells and CD8+ T cells from peripheral blood were sorted into separate populations. Of note for this clone: The antigen this receptor binds is unknown. Base qualities are not at hand, and no much larger clone is one base apart.

The junction carries 8 bases between V and J, which are trimmed by 5 bases and 0 bases respectively. According to the germline V gene (reference sequence), CDR1 reads SEHNR and CDR2 reads FQNEAQ. The CDR3, from cysteine to phenylalanine, totals 15 residues. Only the CDR3 DNA stays, 45 bases, in frame from base 1. For sequencing of the TCRbeta CDR3 region, genomic DNA was extracted from the sorted cells. The immunoSEQ Assay was used for sequencing of TCRbeta CDR3 regions. The source is immuneACCESS, and TCRdb retained only in-frame sequences with V and J called. Part of the clones is not carried over; for the studies checked, unresolved V genes explain less than half of this, and the remainder is unexplained. In all, the sample holds tens of thousands of clones, and approximately 88% of those were seen once. Jointly, the top ten make up around 0.5% of the sample.

The sample was CD4+ or CD8+ T cells sorted from blood, taken in a trial of the OX40 agonist ivuxolimab. The rearrangement joined TRBV7-9 to TRBJ2-6; there is no confident call for the D gene. This sequence was found in an adult with an advanced solid tumor such as melanoma, head and neck, liver or kidney cancer. The sequenced DNA is TGTGCCAGCAGCCCGACCCTCTCTGGGGCCAACGTCCTGACTTTC. Translated, it reads CASSPTLSGANVLTF.